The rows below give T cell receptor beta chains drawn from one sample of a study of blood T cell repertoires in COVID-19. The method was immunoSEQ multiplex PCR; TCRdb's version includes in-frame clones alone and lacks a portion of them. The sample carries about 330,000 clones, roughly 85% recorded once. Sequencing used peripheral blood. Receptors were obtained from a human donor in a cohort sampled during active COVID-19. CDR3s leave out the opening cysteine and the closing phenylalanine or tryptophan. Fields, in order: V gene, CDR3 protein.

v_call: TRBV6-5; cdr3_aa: ASSYEGHYGYT
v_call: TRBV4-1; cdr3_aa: ASSQRGGSNQPQH
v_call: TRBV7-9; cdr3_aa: ASSSDEQY
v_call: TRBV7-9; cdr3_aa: ASSLTSTEAF
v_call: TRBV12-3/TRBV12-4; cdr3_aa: ASKEGGTYEQY
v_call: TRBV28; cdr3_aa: ASGLTWEKLF
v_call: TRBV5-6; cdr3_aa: ASSSRDRVQPQH
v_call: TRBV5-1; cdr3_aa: ASSFSPSYEQY
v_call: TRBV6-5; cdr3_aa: ASSYSISSSPLH
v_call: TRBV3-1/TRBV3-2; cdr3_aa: ASISVNQETQY
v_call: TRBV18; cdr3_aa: ASSPAKEDEQY
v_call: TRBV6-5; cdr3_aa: ASSPPRGYGYT
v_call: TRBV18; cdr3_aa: ASHEGGTYGYT
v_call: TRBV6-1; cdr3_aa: ASSEPRSRDEKLF
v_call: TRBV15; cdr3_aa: ATSRGGVSQY
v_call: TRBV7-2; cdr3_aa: ASSFWRTDTQY
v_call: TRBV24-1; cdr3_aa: ATSEQGRRGTDTQY
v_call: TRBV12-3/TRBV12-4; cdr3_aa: ASSFAGRQPQH
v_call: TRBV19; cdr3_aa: ASSIQAISYNEQF
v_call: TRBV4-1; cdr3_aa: ASSQGLADSTDTQY
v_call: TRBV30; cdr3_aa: AWTKREGSDTIY
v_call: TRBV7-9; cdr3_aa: ASSLVPGTGTYEQY
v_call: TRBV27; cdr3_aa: ASSLTGIYGYT
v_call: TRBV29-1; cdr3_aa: SVEGSSDSYEQY
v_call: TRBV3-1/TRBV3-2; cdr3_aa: ASSQTGTGPYGYT
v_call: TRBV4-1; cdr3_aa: ASSFTSGGTNTGELF
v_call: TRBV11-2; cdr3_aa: ASSFSRGGWSTNEQF